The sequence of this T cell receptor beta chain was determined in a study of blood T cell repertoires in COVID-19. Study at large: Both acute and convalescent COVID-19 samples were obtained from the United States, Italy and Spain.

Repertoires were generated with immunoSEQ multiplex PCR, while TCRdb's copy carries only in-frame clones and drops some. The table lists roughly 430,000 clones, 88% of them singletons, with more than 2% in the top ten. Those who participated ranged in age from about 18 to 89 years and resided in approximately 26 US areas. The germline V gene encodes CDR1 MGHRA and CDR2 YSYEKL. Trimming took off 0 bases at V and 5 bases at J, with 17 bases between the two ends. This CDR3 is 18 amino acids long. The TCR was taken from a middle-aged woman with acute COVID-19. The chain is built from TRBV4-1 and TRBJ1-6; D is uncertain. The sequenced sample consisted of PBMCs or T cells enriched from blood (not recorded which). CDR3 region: CASSQEGFEGWDNSPLHF. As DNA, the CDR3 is TGCGCCAGCAGCCAAGAAGGGTTCGAGGGTTGGGATAATTCACCCCTCCACTTT.